A single sample is the source of the 3 T cell receptor beta chains below, sequenced in a study of blood T cell repertoires in COVID-19. Assay: immunoSEQ multiplex PCR; the TCRdb copy retains only in-frame clones and omits some. The data contain approximately 190,000 clones, about 80% of them seen just once; the ten biggest clones take up roughly 6.7%. The sequenced sample was peripheral blood. These receptors originate from a man between 60 and 75 years old with acute or convalescent COVID-19.

This clone was recorded a few times. The chain recombines TRBV27 with TRBJ1-5; 8 bases map to TRBD1. J gave up 1 base and V 8 bases, and 4 bases lay outside the gene matches. This CDR3 comprises 14 residues. Looked up from germline, CDR1 is MNHEY and CDR2 is SMNVEV (reference sequence). The CDR3 reads CASADRGSNQPQHF. The DNA for the CDR3 is TGTGCCAGCGCAGACAGGGGCAGCAATCAGCCCCAGCATTTT.

The chain links TRBV6-5 to TRBJ2-7; 7 nucleotides align to TRBD2. The CDR3 has 14 residues. Germline trimming cut 6 bases from V and 4 bases from J; bases unmatched to any gene: 9. Germline assignment: CDR1 MNHEY and CDR2 SVGAGI. The CDR3 spells CASRRGSGEYEQYF. The CDR3 DNA reads as TGTGCCAGCAGACGCGGGAGTGGGGAATACGAGCAGTACTTC.

The chain has TRBV6-1 and TRBJ2-4; D not certain. V gave up 1 base and J gave up 4 bases, with 8 bases separating them. CDR1 and CDR2 from the germline V gene are MNHNS and SASEGT. This CDR3 spans 14 amino acids. The chain's CDR3 is CASSEGNRKNIQYF. The CDR3 DNA is TGTGCCAGCAGTGAAGGGAACAGAAAAAACATTCAGTACTTC.